A single sample gave rise to the 29 T cell receptor beta chains below, sequenced in a study of cytomegalovirus exposure and HLA in healthy donors. PCR amplification relied on 60 Vbeta primers (plus 13 Jbeta primers). Clones were read by immunoSEQ multiplex PCR, and TCRdb kept only the in-frame ones, dropping some. There are about 150,000 clones in the sample; about three quarters occur only once, and around 4.2% lies in the top ten. What was sequenced was PBMCs. Receptor source: a man aged 50 or older in good health and CMV-seropositive.

This chain links TRBV10-1 with TRBJ2-5, with D maybe TRBD2 (7 bases). Germline CDR1 WNHNN, CDR2 SYGVQD (reference sequence). The CDR3 contains 14 residues. V was clipped by 0 bases and J by 4 bases, with 9 bases between them. CDR3 region: CASSESGGAETQYF. The CDR3 nucleotides are TGCGCCAGCAGTGAGTCAGGGGGGGCAGAGACCCAGTACTTC.

The rearrangement uses TRBV19 and TRBJ2-7; maybe TRBD2 (5 bases). Germline V gene sequence: CDR1 LNHDA, CDR2 SQIVND (reference sequence). This CDR3 spans 12 amino acids. V was shortened by 6 bases and J by 7 bases, with 13 bases between the two germline ends. The CDR3 spells CASSGGPREQYF. CDR3 nucleotide sequence: TGTGCCAGTAGCGGCGGGCCAAGGGAGCAGTACTTC. The full variable domain, rest sourced from reference TRBV19 and TRBJ2-7, is DGGITQSPKYLFRKEGQNVTLSCEQNLNHDAMYWYRQDPGQGLRLIYYSQIVNDFQKGDIAEGYSVSREKKESFPLTVTSAQKNPTAFYLCASSGGPREQYFGPGTRLTVT.

This chain links TRBV27 with TRBJ2-1, with D possibly TRBD1 on 6 matching bases. The CDR3 is 15 residues long. V lost 2 bases and J 3 bases, leaving 11 bases between the germline ends. CDR1 is MNHEY and CDR2 is SMNVEV in the germline V gene (reference sequence). Written as DNA, the CDR3 is TGTGCCAGCAGTTTACGTGGGGGACACTACAATGAGCAGTTCTTC. Protein sequence: CASSLRGGHYNEQFF.

The chain joins TRBV4-3 to TRBJ2-3; a possible D gene is TRBD2 (5 bases). The CDR3 runs to 14 residues. V lost 3 bases to trimming and J lost 3 bases, with 10 bases between them. Germline CDR1 reads LGHNA; CDR2 reads YSLEER. The CDR3 protein is CASSQRVPTDTQYF. Written as DNA, the CDR3 is TGCGCCAGCAGCCAGAGGGTCCCAACAGATACGCAGTATTTT.

The gene calls are TRBV15 and TRBJ2-2; a weak D match, TRBD1 (6 bases). Trimming stripped 8 bases from V and 0 bases from J, with 16 bases between. Germline assignment: CDR1 LNHNV and CDR2 YYDKDF (reference sequence). The CDR3 spans 16 residues. As DNA, the CDR3 is TGTGCCACCCGAGAGGGGGTTTCATCGAACACCGGGGAGCTGTTTTTT. It specifies CATREGVSSNTGELFF.

The J gene is TRBJ2-3, the V gene TRBV5-1; 8 bases fit TRBD1. CDR3 length equals 16 residues. Germline lookup yields CDR1 SGHRS and CDR2 YFSETQ. Losses at the gene ends were 4 bases for V and 4 bases for J; bases not matched to a gene: 11. CDR3 protein: CASSMPPDRVADTQYF. CDR3 nucleotide sequence: TGCGCCAGCAGCATGCCGCCGGACAGGGTAGCAGATACGCAGTATTTT.

The chain couples TRBV5-8 to TRBJ1-5; 7 positions match TRBD1. There are 15 residues in the CDR3. Germline V CDR1 and CDR2: SGHTS, YDEGEE. J was trimmed by 1 base and V by 4 bases; bases with no gene match: 5. CDR3 amino acids: CASSPGQTSNQPQHF. CDR3 bases: TGTGCCAGCAGCCCGGGACAGACGAGCAATCAGCCCCAGCATTTT.

As concerns this clone: The same CDR3 is also encoded by other DNA sequences in this sample. The chain carries TRBV19 and TRBJ2-3; 7 bases align to TRBD2. Looked up from germline, CDR1 is LNHDA and CDR2 is SQIVND (reference sequence). CDR3 size: 13 residues. V gave up 4 bases and J gave up 4 bases; unmatched junction bases: 2. CDR3: CASSRGLADTQYF. CDR3 in DNA: TGTGCCAGTAGTAGAGGACTAGCAGATACGCAGTATTTT.

This chain joins TRBV15 and TRBJ1-2; unclear D gene. V was cut by 0 bases and J by 0 bases, with 11 bases left in between. This CDR3 has 16 residues. Germline lookup yields CDR1 LNHNV and CDR2 YYDKDF (reference sequence). This CDR3 reads CATSRDLAAANYGYTF. CDR3 bases: TGTGCCACCAGCAGAGATCTAGCAGCCGCTAACTATGGCTACACCTTC.

The rearrangement links TRBV28 to TRBJ1-4; D unclear. V was shortened by 3 bases and J by 0 bases, with 5 bases between the two germline ends. This CDR3 contains 14 residues. Germline assignment: CDR1 MDHEN and CDR2 SYDVKM. The CDR3 region has the DNA TGTGCCAGCAGTTTTGAGGCAACTAATGAAAAACTGTTTTTT. This sequence encodes CASSFEATNEKLFF.

This sequence joins TRBV2 and TRBJ1-2; 8 nucleotides match TRBD1. Trimming took 7 bases from V and 3 from J; bases not matched to a gene: 10. The CDR3 is 15 residues long. Germline V lookup: CDR1 SNHLY, CDR2 FYNNEI. The CDR3 nucleotides are TGTGCCAGCAAAGTGGGGGTGGACAGGGACTATGGCTACACCTTC. This gives the protein CASKVGVDRDYGYTF.

The chain has TRBV15 and TRBJ1-4; D is unclear. Trimming stripped 0 bases from V and 3 bases from J, with 17 bases between. CDR1 is LNHNV and CDR2 is YYDKDF in the germline V gene (reference sequence). This CDR3 region has 18 residues. CDR3 protein: CATSRDRTERIANEKLFF. The CDR3 DNA sequence: TGTGCCACCAGCAGAGATAGAACCGAGAGGATTGCTAATGAAAAACTGTTTTTT.

This chain connects TRBV28 to TRBJ1-1; D is possibly TRBD1 (6 bases). This CDR3 comprises 12 residues. V was trimmed by 5 bases and J by 5 bases, leaving 9 bases between them. Germline V gene sequence: CDR1 MDHEN, CDR2 SYDVKM. CDR3 in amino acids: CASSVRGTEAFF. The CDR3, as DNA: TGTGCCAGCAGTGTAAGGGGGACTGAAGCTTTCTTT.

This clone has a handful of counts. This chain connects TRBV10-3 to TRBJ2-7; 11 bases line up with TRBD2. The CDR3 is made up of 15 amino acids. V was pared by 10 bases and J by 0 bases, with 8 bases of the junction left unmatched. In germline, CDR1 is ENHRY, CDR2 SYGVKD. The CDR3 loop reads CATDSSGGSSYEQYF. The CDR3 DNA reads TGTGCCACCGATTCTAGCGGGGGGAGCTCCTACGAGCAGTACTTC.

The rearrangement uses TRBV5-1 and TRBJ1-3, with D perhaps matching TRBD1 (6 bases). This CDR3 has 17 residues. Between the trimmed V and J ends, which lost 0 bases and 0 bases, there was a span of 13 bases. Per the germline V gene, CDR1 is SGHRS and CDR2 is YFSETQ. CDR3 residues: CASSLAPQGNSGNTIYF. CDR3 DNA sequence: TGCGCCAGCAGCTTGGCCCCCCAGGGGAACTCTGGAAACACCATATATTTT.

V usage is TRBV7-6 and J usage is TRBJ1-1; D ambiguous. With 5 bases removed from V and 5 bases from J, the gap between germline ends came to 12 bases. The CDR3 loop spans 13 amino acids. The V gene's germline CDR1 is SGHVS and CDR2 FNYEAQ. CDR3 amino acids: CASSLNTETEAFF. The CDR3 DNA reads TGTGCCAGCAGCCTAAATACAGAGACTGAAGCTTTCTTT.

The chain links TRBV6-6 to TRBJ1-2, with 7 bases identical to TRBD1. This CDR3 has 14 residues. CDR1 MNHNY and CDR2 SVGAGI come from the germline V gene (reference sequence). Trimming at V came to 2 bases and at J to 7 bases, leaving 7 bases not matched to a gene. The CDR3 reads CASSYPSGTAGYTF. The CDR3 DNA follows: TGTGCCAGCAGTTACCCGTCCGGGACAGCTGGCTACACCTTC.

The chain uses TRBV10-3 and TRBJ2-3, with 8 bases matching TRBD2. Germline lookup yields CDR1 ENHRY and CDR2 SYGVKD. V lost 7 bases and J lost 2; bases outside the gene matches: 5. The CDR3 sequence is 14 residues long. The DNA for the CDR3 is TGTGCCATCACTCCGGGACTAGACACAGATACGCAGTATTTT. It codes for CAITPGLDTDTQYF.

Concerning this clone itself: The junction departs from the called germline gene at one end, perhaps through a read error. V is TRBV7-9 and J is TRBJ1-5; 7 bases agree with TRBD1. This CDR3 contains 16 residues. Germline CDR1 is SEHNR and CDR2 is FQNEAQ (reference sequence). The CDR3 loop reads CSSSSYSGQQNQPQHF. The CDR3 DNA reads TGTTCCAGCAGCTCTTATTCGGGACAGCAGAATCAGCCCCAGCATTTT. The full variable domain, rest sourced from reference TRBV7-9 and TRBJ1-5, is DTGVSQNPRHKITKRGQNVTFRCDPISEHNRLYWYRQTLGQGPEFLTYFQNEAQLEKSRLLSDRFSAERPKGSFSTLEIQRTEQGDSAMYLCSSSSYSGQQNQPQHFGDGTRLSIL.

The gene calls are TRBV19 and TRBJ1-4, with D possibly TRBD1 on 6 matching bases. Per the germline V gene, CDR1 is LNHDA and CDR2 is SQIVND (reference sequence). The CDR3 has 15 amino acids. Trimming stripped 5 bases from V and 5 bases from J, with 15 bases between. The CDR3 loop reads CASSGDILRNEKLFF. The CDR3 DNA reads as TGTGCCAGTAGTGGGGACATACTTCGCAATGAAAAACTGTTTTTT.

The chain has TRBV7-8 and TRBJ1-2; TRBD1 might be the D (5 bases). V was trimmed by 3 bases and J by 4 bases, leaving 12 bases between them. CDR3 length: 14 amino acids. Germline V lookup: CDR1 SGHVS, CDR2 FQNEAQ. The CDR3 protein is CASSLGGDVYGYTF. CDR3 DNA sequence: TGTGCCAGCAGCTTGGGAGGGGATGTCTATGGCTACACCTTC.

This clone showed up just a few times. V is TRBV2 and J is TRBJ1-5, with 9 bases that match TRBD1. Germline V lookup: CDR1 SNHLY, CDR2 FYNNEI. V was clipped by 8 bases and J by 4 bases; unmatched bases: 6. The CDR3 has 14 residues. CDR3 DNA: TGTGCCAGCGGCTCCGGGACAGGGAATCAGCCCCAGCATTTT. It specifies CASGSGTGNQPQHF.

V is TRBV7-2 and J is TRBJ1-2; 8 nucleotides agree with TRBD1. In germline, CDR1 is SGHTA, CDR2 FQGNSA. Trimming at V came to 5 bases and at J to 5 bases, leaving 10 bases not matched to a gene. The CDR3 extends over 15 amino acids. The CDR3 reads CASSRRGRDLYGYTF. CDR3 DNA sequence: TGTGCCAGCAGCCGCAGGGGGCGAGATCTTTATGGCTACACCTTC.

This clone occurred a few times. The rearrangement links TRBV10-3 to TRBJ1-4; D unclear. This CDR3 contains 13 residues. Trimming left V 6 bases short and J 1 base short, with 6 bases between. Germline V gene sequence: CDR1 ENHRY, CDR2 SYGVKD. The CDR3 spells CAIRAVTNEKLFF. The DNA of the CDR3 is TGTGCCATCAGGGCAGTAACTAATGAAAAACTGTTTTTT.

This sequence joins TRBV6-5 and TRBJ2-7; perhaps TRBD2 as D (5 bases). Trimming removed 0 bases from V and 0 bases from J, with 12 bases in between. Germline lookup yields CDR1 MNHEY and CDR2 SVGAGI. The CDR3 spans 16 residues. The CDR3 reads CASSYSATGISYEQYF. The DNA of the CDR3 is TGTGCCAGCAGTTACTCAGCCACCGGGATCTCCTACGAGCAGTACTTC.

The chain uses TRBV11-2 and TRBJ1-1; D is possibly TRBD1 (5 bases). The V end was cut by 0 bases, the J end by 5 bases, with 16 bases between. The germline V gene has CDR1 SGHAT and CDR2 FQNNGV. The CDR3 covers 16 residues. The CDR3 sequence: CASSLEGIQGGTEAFF. CDR3 in DNA: TGTGCCAGCAGCTTAGAAGGGATTCAGGGAGGAACTGAAGCTTTCTTT.

The chain employs TRBV19 and TRBJ1-2; no definite D call. V was pared by 4 bases and J by 3 bases, with 18 bases between. This CDR3 is 16 amino acids long. Germline values: CDR1 LNHDA, CDR2 SQIVND (reference sequence). The CDR3 here is CASSTDPGAGYYGYTF. The CDR3 region has the DNA TGTGCCAGTAGTACCGATCCGGGAGCCGGATACTATGGCTACACCTTC.

This rearrangement joins TRBV7-8 to TRBJ2-5; 9 bases line up with TRBD2. CDR3 length: 15 residues. The trim removed 1 base at V and 5 bases at J, leaving 5 bases unmatched. The germline gives CDR1 SGHVS, CDR2 FQNEAQ. CDR3 sequence: CASSLGLAGKETQYF. The CDR3 bases are TGTGCCAGCAGCTTAGGGCTAGCGGGGAAGGAGACCCAGTACTTC.

The rearrangement links TRBV19 to TRBJ2-1, with 10 bases that match TRBD2. The CDR3 length is 19 residues. CDR1 and CDR2 (germline): LNHDA, SQIVND (reference sequence). V shed 2 bases and J 8 bases; nucleotides not matched to a gene: 18. The CDR3 loop is CASSINGYPIRTSGDEQFF. The CDR3 DNA sequence: TGTGCCAGTAGTATAAACGGTTACCCAATTCGGACTAGCGGCGATGAGCAGTTCTTC.